This paragraph covers one T cell receptor (beta chain) sequence. The data belong to a study of blood T cell repertoires in COVID-19. About the research overall: There were acute and convalescent COVID-19 samples, and they came from the United States, Italy and Spain. The analysed material was cDNA or gDNA that came from T cells, B-cell-depleted T cells, or PBMCs.

Authors' methods: Estimates of nucleated cell counts were drawn from the amplification of reference gene primers. Repertoires were generated with immunoSEQ multiplex PCR, while TCRdb's copy carries only in-frame clones and drops some. Clone size and V and J calls were adopted from that table, with D and trimming inferred from the DNA. Of roughly 250,000 clones listed, around 88% are singletons. This CDR3 is built from 13 residues. Germline loops: CDR1 SGDLS, CDR2 YYNGEE. V was shortened by 3 bases and J by 5 bases, with 9 bases between the two germline ends. The chain uses TRBV9 and TRBJ2-1; D is undetermined. This TCR was sampled from a man younger than 45 with acute or convalescent COVID-19. Material for sequencing was peripheral blood. The CDR3 reads CASSARGNNEQFF. CDR3 in DNA: TGTGCCAGCAGCGCCCGAGGTAACAATGAGCAGTTCTTC.